Sequencing of this T cell receptor (beta chain) was carried out in a study of CD8+ T cells in alopecia areata. After isolation, RNA underwent reverse transcription to generate cDNA as the sequencing template. Measured with immunoSEQ multiplex PCR; TCRdb has only the in-frame clones, and not every one. This repertoire shows roughly 190,000 clones, about three fifths found once; its top ten account for approximately 3.4%. As for treatment: oral pan-JAK inhibitor, 5-10 mg twice daily. CDR3 size: 15 residues. Germline trimming cut 2 bases from V and 5 bases from J; bases unmatched to any gene: 8. CDR1 SGHNT and CDR2 YYREEE come from the germline V gene (reference sequence).

The sample in question was CD4+ T cells sorted from blood, obtained at week 4, from a patient treated with tofacitinib. The sequence derives from a human donor with alopecia areata. The rearrangement links TRBV5-4 to TRBJ1-2, with 8 nucleotides matching TRBD1. CDR3 sequence (DNA): TGTGCCAGCAGCTTCCAGGGGGCAGAGGGATATGGCTACACCTTC. Amino acid sequence: CASSFQGAEGYGYTF.